This T cell receptor beta chain was obtained from a study of T cell responses to AZD1222 COVID-19 vaccine. On this clone: What it recognizes is unknown.

The germline gives CDR1 LNHDA, CDR2 SQIVND (reference sequence). Germline trimming cut 9 bases from V and 9 bases from J; bases unmatched to any gene: 11. CDR3 length: 13 amino acids. The assay was immunoSEQ multiplex PCR, and TCRdb's table has in-frame clones only and misses some. The sample yields some 120,000 clones, 88% seen once. Study findings and constraints: Elevations in Spike-specific TCR breadth and depth followed administration of two AZD1222 doses.

The J gene is TRBJ1-5, the V gene TRBV19; 7 positions match TRBD1. Sequences were derived from peripheral blood, sampled on day 0 of AZD1222 vaccination. This receptor was obtained from an adult in good health. The CDR3 is CASKRGPGVPQHF. In nucleotides, the CDR3 is TGTGCCAGCAAAAGGGGGCCCGGTGTGCCCCAGCATTTT.